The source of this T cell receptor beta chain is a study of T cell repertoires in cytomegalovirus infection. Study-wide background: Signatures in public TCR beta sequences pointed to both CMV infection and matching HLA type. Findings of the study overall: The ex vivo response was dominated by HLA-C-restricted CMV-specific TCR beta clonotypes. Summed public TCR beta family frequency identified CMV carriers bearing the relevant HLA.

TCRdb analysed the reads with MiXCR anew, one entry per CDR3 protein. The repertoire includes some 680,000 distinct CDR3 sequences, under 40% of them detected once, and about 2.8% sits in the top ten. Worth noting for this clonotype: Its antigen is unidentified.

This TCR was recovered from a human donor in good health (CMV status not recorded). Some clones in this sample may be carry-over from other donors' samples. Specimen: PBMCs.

The CDR3 DNA is TGTGCCAGCAGTTACTCGACCCACACTGAAGCTTTCTTT. It yields the protein CASSYSTHTEAFF. The chain has TRBV6-5 and TRBJ1-1; no firm D call. Germline-derived CDR1 and CDR2 are MNHEY and SVGAGI. CDR3 length equals 13 residues. V gave up 0 bases and J gave up 3 bases, with 5 bases separating them.